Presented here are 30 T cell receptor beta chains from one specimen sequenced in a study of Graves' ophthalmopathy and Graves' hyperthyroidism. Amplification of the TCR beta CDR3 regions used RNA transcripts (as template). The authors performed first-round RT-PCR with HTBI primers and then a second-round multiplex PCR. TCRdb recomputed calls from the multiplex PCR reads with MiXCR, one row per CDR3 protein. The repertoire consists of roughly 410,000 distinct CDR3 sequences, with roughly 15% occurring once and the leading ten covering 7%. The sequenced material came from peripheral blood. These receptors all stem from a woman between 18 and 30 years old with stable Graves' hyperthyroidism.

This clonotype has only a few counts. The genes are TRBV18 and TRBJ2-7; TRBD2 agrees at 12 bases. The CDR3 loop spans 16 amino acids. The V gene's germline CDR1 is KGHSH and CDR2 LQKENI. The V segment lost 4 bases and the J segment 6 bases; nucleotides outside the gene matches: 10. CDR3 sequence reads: CASSRGSSSGGGEQYF. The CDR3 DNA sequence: TGTGCCAGCTCACGAGGATCATCTAGCGGGGGGGGCGAGCAGTACTTC.

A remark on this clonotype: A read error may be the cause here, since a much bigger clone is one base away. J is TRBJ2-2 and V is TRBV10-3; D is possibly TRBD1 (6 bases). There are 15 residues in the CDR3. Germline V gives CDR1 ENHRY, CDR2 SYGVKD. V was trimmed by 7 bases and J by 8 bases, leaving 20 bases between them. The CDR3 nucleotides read TGTGCCATCAAGAGTTCCAGGACAGAGCGTGGGGAGCTGTTTTTT. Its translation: CAIKSSRTERGELFF.

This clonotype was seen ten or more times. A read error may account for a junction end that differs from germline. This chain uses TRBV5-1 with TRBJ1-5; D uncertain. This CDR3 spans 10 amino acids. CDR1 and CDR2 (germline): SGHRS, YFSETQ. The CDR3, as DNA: TGCGCCAGCAGCCCCCAGAGCCACGGATTT. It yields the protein CASSPQSHGF.

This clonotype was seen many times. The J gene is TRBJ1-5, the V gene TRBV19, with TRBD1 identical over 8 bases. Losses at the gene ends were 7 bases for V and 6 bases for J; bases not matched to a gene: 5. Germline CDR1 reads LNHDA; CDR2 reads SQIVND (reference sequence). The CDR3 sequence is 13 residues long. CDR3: CASIEDRGQPQHF. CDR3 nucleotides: TGTGCCAGTATTGAAGACAGGGGTCAGCCCCAGCATTTT.

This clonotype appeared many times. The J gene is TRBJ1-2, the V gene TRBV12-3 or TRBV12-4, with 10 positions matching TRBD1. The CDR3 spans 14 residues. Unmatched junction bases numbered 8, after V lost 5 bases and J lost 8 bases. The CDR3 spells CASSPGQGTGGYTF. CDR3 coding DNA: TGTGCCAGCAGTCCGGGACAGGGGACAGGGGGCTACACCTTC.

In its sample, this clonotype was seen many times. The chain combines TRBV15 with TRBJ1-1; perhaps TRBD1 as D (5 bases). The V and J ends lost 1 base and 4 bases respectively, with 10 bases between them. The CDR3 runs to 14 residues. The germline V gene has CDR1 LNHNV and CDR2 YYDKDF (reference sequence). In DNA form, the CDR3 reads TGTGCCACCAGCAGAGGACAGCGGAGCACTGAAGCTTTCTTT. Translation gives CATSRGQRSTEAFF.

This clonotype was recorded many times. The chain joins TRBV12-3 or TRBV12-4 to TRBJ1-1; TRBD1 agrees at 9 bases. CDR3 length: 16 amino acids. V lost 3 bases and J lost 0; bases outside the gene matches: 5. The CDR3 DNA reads TGTGCCAGCAGTTTTGACAGGGGGGGAATGAACACTGAAGCTTTCTTT. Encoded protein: CASSFDRGGMNTEAFF.

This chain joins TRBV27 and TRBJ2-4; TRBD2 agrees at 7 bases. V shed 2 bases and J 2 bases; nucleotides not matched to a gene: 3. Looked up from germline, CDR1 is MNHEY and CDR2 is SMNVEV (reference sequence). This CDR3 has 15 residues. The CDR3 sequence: CASSLSGTTKNIQYF. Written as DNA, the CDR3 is TGTGCCAGCAGTTTAAGCGGGACGACCAAAAACATTCAGTACTTC.

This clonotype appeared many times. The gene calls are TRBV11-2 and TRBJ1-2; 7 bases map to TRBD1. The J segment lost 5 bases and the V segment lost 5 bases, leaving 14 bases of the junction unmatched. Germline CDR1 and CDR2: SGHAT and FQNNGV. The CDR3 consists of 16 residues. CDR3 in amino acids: CASSPQPGQTIYGYTF. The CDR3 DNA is TGTGCCAGCAGCCCACAACCGGGACAGACGATTTATGGCTACACCTTC.

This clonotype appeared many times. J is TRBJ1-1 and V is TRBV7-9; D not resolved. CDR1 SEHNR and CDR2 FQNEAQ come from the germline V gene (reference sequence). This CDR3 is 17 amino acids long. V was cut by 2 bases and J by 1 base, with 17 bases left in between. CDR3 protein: CASSLRGSYGENTEAFF. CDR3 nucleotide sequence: TGTGCCAGCAGCTTACGCGGATCCTACGGGGAGAACACTGAAGCTTTCTTT.

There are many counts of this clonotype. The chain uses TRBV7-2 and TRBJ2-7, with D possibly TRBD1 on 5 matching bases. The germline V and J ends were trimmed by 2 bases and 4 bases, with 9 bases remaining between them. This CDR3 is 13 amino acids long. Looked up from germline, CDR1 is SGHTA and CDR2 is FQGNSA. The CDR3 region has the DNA TGTGCCAGCAGCTTATTGTCAGGGTACGAGCAGTACTTC. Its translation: CASSLLSGYEQYF. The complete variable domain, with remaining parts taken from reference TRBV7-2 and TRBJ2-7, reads GAGVSQSPSNKVTEKGKDVELRCDPISGHTALYWYRQSLGQGLEFLIYFQGNSAPDKSGLPSDRFSAERTGGSVSTLTIQRTQQEDSAVYLCASSLLSGYEQYFGPGTRLTVT.

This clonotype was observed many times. The chain's CDR3 is CATSLGGGKNYGYTF. As DNA, the CDR3 is TGTGCCACCAGCCTGGGAGGGGGGAAGAACTATGGCTACACCTTC. The gene calls are TRBV15 and TRBJ1-2; D may be TRBD1 (6 bases). The CDR3 contains 15 residues. Germline V gene data show CDR1 as LNHNV and CDR2 as YYDKDF (reference sequence). The V and J ends lost 5 bases and 2 bases respectively, with 15 bases between them. Full variable domain (remainder filled in from reference TRBV15 and TRBJ1-2): DAMVIQNPRYQVTQFGKPVTLSCSQTLNHNVMYWYQQKSSQAPKLLFHYYDKDFNNEADTPDNFQSRRPNTSFCFLDIRSPGLGDTAMYLCATSLGGGKNYGYTFGSGTRLTVV.

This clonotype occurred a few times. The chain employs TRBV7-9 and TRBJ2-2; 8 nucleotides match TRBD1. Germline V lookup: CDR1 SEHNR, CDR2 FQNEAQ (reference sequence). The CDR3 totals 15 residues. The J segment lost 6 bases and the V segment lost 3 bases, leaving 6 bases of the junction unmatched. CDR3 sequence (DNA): TGTGCCAGCAGCTTCCGGGACAGGCTGGCCGGGGAGCTGTTTTTT. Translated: CASSFRDRLAGELFF. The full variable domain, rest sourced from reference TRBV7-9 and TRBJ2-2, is DTGVSQNPRHKITKRGQNVTFRCDPISEHNRLYWYRQTLGQGPEFLTYFQNEAQLEKSRLLSDRFSAERPKGSFSTLEIQRTEQGDSAMYLCASSFRDRLAGELFFGEGSRLTVL.

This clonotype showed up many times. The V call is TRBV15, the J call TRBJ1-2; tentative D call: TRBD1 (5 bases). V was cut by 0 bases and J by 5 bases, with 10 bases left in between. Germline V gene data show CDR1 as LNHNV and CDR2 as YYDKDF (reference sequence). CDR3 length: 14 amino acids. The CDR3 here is CATSRDRDGYGYTF. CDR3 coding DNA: TGTGCCACCAGCAGAGACCGGGACGGTTATGGCTACACCTTC.

The CDR3 DNA sequence: TGCAGTGCTAGTAGCCTCCGAACGGGGGCTCCCTTTTCCGGGGAGCTGTTTTTT. As protein: CSASSLRTGAPFSGELFF. This chain connects TRBV20-1 to TRBJ2-2; perhaps D is TRBD1 or TRBD2 (6 bases each). V gave up 3 bases and J gave up 6 bases, with 26 bases separating them. In germline, CDR1 is DFQATT, CDR2 SNEGSKA (reference sequence). The CDR3 length is 18 residues.

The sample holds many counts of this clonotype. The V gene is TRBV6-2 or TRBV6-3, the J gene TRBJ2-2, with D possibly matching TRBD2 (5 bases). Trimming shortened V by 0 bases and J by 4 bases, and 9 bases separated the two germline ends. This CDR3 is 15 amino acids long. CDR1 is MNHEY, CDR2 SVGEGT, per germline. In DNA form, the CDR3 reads TGTGCCAGCAGTTACTCCCGGGGATCCACCGGGGAGCTGTTTTTT. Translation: CASSYSRGSTGELFF.

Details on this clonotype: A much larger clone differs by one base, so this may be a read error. CDR3 nucleotides: TGTGCCAGCAGTTACTCGAAGGGAGGTTGGGACCAAGAGATCCAGTACTTC. Translating it yields CASSYSKGGWDQEIQYF. This chain uses TRBV6-5 with TRBJ2-5, with D possibly matching TRBD2 (6 bases). Germline V gene lookup returns CDR1 MNHEY and CDR2 SVGAGI. CDR3 length: 17 residues.

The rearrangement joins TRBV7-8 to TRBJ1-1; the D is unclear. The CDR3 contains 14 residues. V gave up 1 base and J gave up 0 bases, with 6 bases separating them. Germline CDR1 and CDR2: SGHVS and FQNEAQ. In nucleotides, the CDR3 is TGTGCCAGCAGCTTAGTTCGACTGAACACTGAAGCTTTCTTT. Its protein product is CASSLVRLNTEAFF.

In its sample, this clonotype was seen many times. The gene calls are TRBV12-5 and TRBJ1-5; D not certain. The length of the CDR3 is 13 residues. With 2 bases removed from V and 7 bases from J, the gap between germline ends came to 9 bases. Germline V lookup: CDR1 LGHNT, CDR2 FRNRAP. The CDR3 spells CASGLSSGQPQHF. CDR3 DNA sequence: TGTGCTAGTGGTTTGTCCTCCGGGCAGCCCCAGCATTTT.

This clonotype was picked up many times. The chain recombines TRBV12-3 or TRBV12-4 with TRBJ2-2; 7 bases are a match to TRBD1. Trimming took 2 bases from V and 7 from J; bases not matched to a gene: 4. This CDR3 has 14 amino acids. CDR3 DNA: TGTGCCAGCAGTTTACCAGGGGGTGGCGGGGAGCTGTTTTTT. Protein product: CASSLPGGGGELFF.

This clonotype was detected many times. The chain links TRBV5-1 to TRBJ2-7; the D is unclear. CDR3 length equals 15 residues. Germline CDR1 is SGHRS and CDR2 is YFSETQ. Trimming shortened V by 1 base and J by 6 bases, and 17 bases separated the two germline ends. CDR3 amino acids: CASSLSGPRIGEQYF. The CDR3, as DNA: TGCGCCAGCAGCTTGTCAGGTCCCCGGATCGGCGAGCAGTACTTC.

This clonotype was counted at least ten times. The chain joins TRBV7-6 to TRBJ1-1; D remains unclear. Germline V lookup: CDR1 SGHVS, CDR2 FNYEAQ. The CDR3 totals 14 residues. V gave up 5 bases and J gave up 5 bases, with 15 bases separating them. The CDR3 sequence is CASSPHLSGTEAFF. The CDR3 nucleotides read TGTGCCAGCAGCCCTCATCTGTCGGGGACTGAAGCTTTCTTT.

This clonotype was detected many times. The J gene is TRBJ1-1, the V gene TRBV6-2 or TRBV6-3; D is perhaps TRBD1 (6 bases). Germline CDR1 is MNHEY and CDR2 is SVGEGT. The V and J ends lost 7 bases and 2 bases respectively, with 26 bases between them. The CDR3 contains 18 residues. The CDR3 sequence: CASTILSNSLRGNTEAFF. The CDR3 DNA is TGTGCCAGCACCATCCTGTCGAACAGCCTCAGGGGAAACACTGAAGCTTTCTTT.

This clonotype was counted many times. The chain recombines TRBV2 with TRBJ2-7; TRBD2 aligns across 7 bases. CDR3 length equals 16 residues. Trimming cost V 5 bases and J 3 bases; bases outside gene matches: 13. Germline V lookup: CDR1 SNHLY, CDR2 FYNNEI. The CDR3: CASSSYPGGIHYEQYF. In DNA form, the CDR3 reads TGTGCCAGCAGTAGTTATCCCGGGGGGATTCACTACGAGCAGTACTTC.

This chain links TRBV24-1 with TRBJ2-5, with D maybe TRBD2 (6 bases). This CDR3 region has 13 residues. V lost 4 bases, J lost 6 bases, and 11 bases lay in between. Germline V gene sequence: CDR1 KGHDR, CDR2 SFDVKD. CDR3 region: CATSESSAQTQYF. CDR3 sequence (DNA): TGTGCCACCAGTGAGTCTAGCGCGCAGACCCAGTACTTC.

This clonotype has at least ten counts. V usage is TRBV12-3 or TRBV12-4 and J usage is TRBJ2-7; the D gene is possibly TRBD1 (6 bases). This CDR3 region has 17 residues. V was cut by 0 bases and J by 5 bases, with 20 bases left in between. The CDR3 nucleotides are TGTGCCAGCAGTTTAGCCCCGGGCAGGGGATACTCGGACGAGCAGTACTTC. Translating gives CASSLAPGRGYSDEQYF.

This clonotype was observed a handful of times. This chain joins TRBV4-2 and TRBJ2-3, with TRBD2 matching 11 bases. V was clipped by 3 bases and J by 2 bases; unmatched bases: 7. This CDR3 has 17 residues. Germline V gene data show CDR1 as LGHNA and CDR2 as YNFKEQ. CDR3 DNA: TGTGCCAGCAGCCAGGGGGTTAGCGGGGGGGTCACAGATACGCAGTATTTT. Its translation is CASSQGVSGGVTDTQYF.

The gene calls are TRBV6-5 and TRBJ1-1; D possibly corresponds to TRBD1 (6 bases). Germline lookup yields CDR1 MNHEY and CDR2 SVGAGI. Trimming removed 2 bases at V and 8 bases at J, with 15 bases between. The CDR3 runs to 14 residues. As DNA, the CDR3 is TGTGCCAGCAGTTACCCTGAGACAGGAGACGAAGCTTTCTTT. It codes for CASSYPETGDEAFF.

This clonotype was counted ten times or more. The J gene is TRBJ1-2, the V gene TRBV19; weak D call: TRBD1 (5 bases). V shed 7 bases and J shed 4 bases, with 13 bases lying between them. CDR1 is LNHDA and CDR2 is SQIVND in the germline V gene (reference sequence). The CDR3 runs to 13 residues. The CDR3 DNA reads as TGTGCCAGTATGTTGGGGCAGCTCTATGGCTACACCTTC. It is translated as CASMLGQLYGYTF.

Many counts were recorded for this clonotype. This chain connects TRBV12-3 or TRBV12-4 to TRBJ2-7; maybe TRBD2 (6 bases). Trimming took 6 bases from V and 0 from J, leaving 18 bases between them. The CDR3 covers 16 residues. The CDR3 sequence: CASSPSLRGFSYEQYF. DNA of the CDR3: TGTGCCAGCAGCCCTTCCCTGCGGGGTTTCTCCTACGAGCAGTACTTC.